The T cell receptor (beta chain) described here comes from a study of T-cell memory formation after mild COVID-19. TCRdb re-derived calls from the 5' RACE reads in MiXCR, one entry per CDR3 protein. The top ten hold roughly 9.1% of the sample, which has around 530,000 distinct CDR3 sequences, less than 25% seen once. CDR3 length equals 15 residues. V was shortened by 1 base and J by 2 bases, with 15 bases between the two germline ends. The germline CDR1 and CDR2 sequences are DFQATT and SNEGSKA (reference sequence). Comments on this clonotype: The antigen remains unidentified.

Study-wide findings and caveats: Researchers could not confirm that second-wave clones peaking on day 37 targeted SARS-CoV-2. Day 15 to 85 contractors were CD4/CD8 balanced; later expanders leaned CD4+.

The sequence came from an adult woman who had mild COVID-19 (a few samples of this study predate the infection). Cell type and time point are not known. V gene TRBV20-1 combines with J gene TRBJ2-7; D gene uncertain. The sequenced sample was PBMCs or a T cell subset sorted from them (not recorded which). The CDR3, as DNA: TGCAGTGCTAGAGCAATCGAAGGCAATGCCTACGAGCAGTACTTC. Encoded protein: CSARAIEGNAYEQYF.